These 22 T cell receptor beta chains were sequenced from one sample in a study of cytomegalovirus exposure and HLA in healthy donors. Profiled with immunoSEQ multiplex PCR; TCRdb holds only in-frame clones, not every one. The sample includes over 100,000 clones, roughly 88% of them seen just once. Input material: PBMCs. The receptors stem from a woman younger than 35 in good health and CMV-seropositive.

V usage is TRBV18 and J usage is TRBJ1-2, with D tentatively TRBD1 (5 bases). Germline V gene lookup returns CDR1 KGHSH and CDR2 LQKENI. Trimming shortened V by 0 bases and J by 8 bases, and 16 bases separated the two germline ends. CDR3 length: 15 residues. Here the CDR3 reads CASSPPVGQGTGYTF. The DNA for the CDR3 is TGTGCCAGCTCACCACCGGTAGGACAAGGCACCGGCTACACCTTC.

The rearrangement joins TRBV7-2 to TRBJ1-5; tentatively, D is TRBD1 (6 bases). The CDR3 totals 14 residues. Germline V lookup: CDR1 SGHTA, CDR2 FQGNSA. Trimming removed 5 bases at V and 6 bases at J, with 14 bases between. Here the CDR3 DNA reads TGTGCCAGCAGCCCCGGGGGGGGCGGTCAGCCCCAGCATTTT. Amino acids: CASSPGGGGQPQHF.

CDR3 loop: CASSRGTSNYGYTF. As DNA, the CDR3 is TGTGCCAGTAGTAGGGGCACATCTAACTATGGCTACACCTTC. The chain joins TRBV19 to TRBJ1-2; D might be TRBD1 (5 bases). The CDR3 has 14 amino acids. Per germline, CDR1 LNHDA and CDR2 SQIVND (reference sequence). V lost 4 bases, J lost 0 bases, and 9 bases lay in between.

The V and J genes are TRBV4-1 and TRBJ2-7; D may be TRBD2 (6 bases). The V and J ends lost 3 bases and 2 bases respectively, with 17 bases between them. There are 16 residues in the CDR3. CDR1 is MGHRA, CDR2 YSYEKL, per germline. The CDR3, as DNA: TGCGCCAGCAGCCAGGAGGGTGCGGGACTTACCTACGAGCAGTACTTC. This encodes CASSQEGAGLTYEQYF.

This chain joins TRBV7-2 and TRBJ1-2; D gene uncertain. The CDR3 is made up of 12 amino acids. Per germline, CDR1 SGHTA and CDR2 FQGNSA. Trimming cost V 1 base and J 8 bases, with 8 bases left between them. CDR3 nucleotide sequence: TGTGCCAGCAGCTTAGATCTCAGGGGCTACACCTTC. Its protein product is CASSLDLRGYTF.

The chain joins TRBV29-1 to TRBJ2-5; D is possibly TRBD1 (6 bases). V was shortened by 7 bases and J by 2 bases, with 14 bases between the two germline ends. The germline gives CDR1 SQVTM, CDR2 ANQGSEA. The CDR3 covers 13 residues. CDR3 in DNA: TGCAGCGCTTGGACAGCTCCACAAGAGACCCAGTACTTC. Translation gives CSAWTAPQETQYF. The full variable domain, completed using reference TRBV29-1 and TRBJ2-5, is SAVISQKPSRDICQRGTSLTIQCQVDSQVTMMFWYRQQPGQSLTLIATANQGSEATYESGFVIDKFPISRPNLTFSTLTVSNMSPEDSSIYLCSAWTAPQETQYFGPGTRLLVL.

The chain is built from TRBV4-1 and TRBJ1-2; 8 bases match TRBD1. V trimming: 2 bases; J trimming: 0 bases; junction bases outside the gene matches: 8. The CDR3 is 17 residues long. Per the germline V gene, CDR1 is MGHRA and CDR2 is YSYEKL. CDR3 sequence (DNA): TGCGCCAGCAGCCAAACGATTGGACAGGGCTCTAACTATGGCTACACCTTC. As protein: CASSQTIGQGSNYGYTF.

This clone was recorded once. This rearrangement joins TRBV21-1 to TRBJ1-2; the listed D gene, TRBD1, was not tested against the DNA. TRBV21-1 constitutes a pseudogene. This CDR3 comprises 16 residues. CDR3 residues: CASSKAQTGGFWCYTF. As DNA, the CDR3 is TGTGCCAGCAGCAAAGCGCAGACAGGGGGCTTCTGGTGCTACACCTTC.

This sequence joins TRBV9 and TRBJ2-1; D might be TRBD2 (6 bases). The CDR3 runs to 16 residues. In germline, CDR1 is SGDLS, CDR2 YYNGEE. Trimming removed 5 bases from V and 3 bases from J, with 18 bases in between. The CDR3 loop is CASSPLVGGNYNEQFF. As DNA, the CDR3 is TGTGCCAGCAGTCCTCTGGTTGGCGGGAACTACAATGAGCAGTTCTTC.

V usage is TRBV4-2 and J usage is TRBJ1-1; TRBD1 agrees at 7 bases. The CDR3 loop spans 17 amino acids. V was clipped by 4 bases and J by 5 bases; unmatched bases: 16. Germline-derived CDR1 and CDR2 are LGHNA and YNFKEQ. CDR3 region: CASSPPDRARGGTEAFF. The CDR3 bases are TGTGCCAGCAGCCCACCCGACAGGGCCCGCGGTGGTACTGAAGCTTTCTTT.

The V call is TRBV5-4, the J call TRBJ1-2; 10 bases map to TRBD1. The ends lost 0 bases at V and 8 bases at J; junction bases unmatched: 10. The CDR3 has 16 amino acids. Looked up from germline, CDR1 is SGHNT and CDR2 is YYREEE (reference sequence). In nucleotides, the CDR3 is TGTGCCAGCAGCTTGGGCCCGGGACAGGGGAGAGGCGGCTACACCTTC. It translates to CASSLGPGQGRGGYTF.

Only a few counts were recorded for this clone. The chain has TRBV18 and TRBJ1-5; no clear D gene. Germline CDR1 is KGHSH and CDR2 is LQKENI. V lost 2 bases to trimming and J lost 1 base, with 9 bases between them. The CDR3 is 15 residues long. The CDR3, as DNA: TGTGCCAGCTCACCAGCGGGTCGGAGCAATCAGCCCCAGCATTTT. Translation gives CASSPAGRSNQPQHF. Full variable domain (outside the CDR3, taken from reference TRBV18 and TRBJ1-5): NAGVMQNPRHLVRRRGQEARLRCSPMKGHSHVYWYRQLPEEGLKFMVYLQKENIIDESGMPKERFSAEFPKEGPSILRIQQVVRGDSAAYFCASSPAGRSNQPQHFGDGTRLSIL.

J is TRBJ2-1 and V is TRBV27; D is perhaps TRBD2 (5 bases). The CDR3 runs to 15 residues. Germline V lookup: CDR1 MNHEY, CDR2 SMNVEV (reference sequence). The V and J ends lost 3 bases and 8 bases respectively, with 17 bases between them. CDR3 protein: CASSLRGLISHEQFF. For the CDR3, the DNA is TGTGCCAGCAGTTTGAGAGGACTGATCTCCCATGAGCAGTTCTTC.

The chain's CDR3 is CASRRRRYNEQFF. The CDR3 DNA reads as TGTGCCAGCCGAAGGAGAAGATACAATGAGCAGTTCTTC. The chain couples TRBV6-5 to TRBJ2-1; the D is unclear. Trimming took 8 bases from V and 4 from J, leaving 12 bases between them. The CDR3 has 13 amino acids. Germline V gene lookup returns CDR1 MNHEY and CDR2 SVGAGI.

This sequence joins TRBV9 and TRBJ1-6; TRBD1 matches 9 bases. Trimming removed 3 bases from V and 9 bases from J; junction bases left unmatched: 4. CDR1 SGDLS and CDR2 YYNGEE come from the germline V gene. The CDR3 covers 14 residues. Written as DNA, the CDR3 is TGTGCCAGCAGCGCGGGACAGGGAACTTCACCCCTCCACTTT. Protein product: CASSAGQGTSPLHF.

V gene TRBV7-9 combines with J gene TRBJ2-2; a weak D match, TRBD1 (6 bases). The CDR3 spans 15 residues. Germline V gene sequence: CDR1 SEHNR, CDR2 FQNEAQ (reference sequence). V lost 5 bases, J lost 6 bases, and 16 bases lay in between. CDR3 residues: CASSRPNRAPGELFF. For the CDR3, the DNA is TGTGCCAGCAGCCGCCCAAACAGGGCTCCCGGGGAGCTGTTTTTT.

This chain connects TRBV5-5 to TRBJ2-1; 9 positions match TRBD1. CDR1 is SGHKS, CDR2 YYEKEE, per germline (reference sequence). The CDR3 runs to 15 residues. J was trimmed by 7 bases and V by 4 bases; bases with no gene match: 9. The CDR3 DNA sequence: TGTGCCAGCAGCCTAAATGTGGGACAGGGAAATGAGCAGTTCTTC. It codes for CASSLNVGQGNEQFF.

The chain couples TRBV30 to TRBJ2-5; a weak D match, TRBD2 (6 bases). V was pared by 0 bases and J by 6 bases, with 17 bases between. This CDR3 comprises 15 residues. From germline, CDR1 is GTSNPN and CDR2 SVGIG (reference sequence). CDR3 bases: TGTGCCTGGAGTGTACCAGTCGCGGGGAGAAAGACCCAGTACTTC. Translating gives CAWSVPVAGRKTQYF.

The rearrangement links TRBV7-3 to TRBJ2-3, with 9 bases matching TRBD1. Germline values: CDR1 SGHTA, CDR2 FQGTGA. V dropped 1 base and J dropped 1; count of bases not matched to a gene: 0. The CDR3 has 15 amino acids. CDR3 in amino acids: CASSLRTGGTDTQYF. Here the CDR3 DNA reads TGTGCCAGCAGCTTAAGGACAGGGGGCACAGATACGCAGTATTTT.

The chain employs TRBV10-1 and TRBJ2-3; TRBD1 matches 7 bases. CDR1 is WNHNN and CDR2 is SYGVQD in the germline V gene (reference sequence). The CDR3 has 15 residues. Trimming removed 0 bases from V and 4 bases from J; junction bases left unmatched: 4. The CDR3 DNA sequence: TGCGCCAGCAGTGAGTCGCGAACAGGGGCAGATACGCAGTATTTT. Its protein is CASSESRTGADTQYF.

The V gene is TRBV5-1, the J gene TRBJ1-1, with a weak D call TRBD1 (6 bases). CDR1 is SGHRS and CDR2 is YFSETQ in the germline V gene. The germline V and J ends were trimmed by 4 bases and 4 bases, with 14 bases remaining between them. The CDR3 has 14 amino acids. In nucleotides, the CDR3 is TGCGCCAGCAGCCCCCTAGGGGGATTCACTGAAGCTTTCTTT. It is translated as CASSPLGGFTEAFF.

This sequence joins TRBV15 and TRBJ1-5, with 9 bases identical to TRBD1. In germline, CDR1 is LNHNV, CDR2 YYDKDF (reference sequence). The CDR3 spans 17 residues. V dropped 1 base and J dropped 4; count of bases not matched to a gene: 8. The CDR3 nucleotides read TGTGCCACCAGCAGAGTCGGACAGGGGATTATTAATCAGCCCCAGCATTTT. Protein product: CATSRVGQGIINQPQHF.